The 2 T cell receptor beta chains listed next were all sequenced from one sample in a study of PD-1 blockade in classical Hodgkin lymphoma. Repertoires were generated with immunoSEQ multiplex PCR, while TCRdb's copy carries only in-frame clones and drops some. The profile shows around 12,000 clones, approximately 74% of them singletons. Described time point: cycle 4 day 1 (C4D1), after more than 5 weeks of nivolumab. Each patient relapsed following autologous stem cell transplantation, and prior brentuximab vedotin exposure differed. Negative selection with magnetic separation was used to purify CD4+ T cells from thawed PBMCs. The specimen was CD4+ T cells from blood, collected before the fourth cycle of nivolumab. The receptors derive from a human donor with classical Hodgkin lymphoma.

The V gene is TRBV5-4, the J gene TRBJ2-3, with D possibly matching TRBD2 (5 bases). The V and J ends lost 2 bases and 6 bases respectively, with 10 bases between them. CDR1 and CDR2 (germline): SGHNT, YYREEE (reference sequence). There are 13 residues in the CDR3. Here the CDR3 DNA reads TGTGCCAGCAGCTTAGGCTGGGAGGATACGCAGTATTTT. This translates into CASSLGWEDTQYF.

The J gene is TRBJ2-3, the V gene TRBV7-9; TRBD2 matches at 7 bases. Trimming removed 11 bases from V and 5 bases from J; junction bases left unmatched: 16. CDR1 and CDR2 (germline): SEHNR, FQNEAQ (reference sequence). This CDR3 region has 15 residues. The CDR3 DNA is TGTGCCGGCGGAATATTAGCGGGCGCAGGAGATACGCAGTATTTT. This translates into CAGGILAGAGDTQYF.